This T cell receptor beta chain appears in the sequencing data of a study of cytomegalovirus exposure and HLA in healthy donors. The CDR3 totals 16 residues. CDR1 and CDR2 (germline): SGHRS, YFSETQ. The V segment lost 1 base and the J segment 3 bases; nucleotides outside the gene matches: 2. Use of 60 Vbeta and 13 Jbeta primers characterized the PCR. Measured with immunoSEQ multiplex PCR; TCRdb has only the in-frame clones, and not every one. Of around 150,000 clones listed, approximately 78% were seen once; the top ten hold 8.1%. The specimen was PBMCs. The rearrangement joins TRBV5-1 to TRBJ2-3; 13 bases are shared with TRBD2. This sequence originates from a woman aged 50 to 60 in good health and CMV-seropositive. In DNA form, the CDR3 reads TGCGCCAGCAGCTTGATGACTAGCGGGAGGACAGATACGCAGTATTTT. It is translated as CASSLMTSGRTDTQYF.